The T cell receptor beta chain described here comes from a study of blood T cell repertoires in COVID-19. Study-level background: Sample material is recorded as cDNA or gDNA derived from T cells, B-cell-depleted T cells, or PBMCs.

Original handling: The assay estimated nucleated cells by amplifying reference gene primers. TCRdb keeps only in-frame clones here, not all; method: immunoSEQ multiplex PCR. V and J calls and clone size follow that table, whereas D and trimming were derived from the DNA. The table lists 150,000 to 200,000 clones, around 89% of them singletons. CDR1 and CDR2 from the germline V gene are MNHEY and SVGAGI. V lost 6 bases and J lost 0; bases outside the gene matches: 4. This CDR3 is built from 14 residues. What was sequenced was peripheral blood. The origin of this receptor is a human donor in a cohort sampled during active COVID-19. The chain is built from TRBV6-5 and TRBJ2-7; 8 bases agree with TRBD2. CDR3 protein: CASSFGTSSYEQYF. In nucleotides, the CDR3 is TGTGCCAGCAGCTTCGGGACTAGCTCCTACGAGCAGTACTTC.